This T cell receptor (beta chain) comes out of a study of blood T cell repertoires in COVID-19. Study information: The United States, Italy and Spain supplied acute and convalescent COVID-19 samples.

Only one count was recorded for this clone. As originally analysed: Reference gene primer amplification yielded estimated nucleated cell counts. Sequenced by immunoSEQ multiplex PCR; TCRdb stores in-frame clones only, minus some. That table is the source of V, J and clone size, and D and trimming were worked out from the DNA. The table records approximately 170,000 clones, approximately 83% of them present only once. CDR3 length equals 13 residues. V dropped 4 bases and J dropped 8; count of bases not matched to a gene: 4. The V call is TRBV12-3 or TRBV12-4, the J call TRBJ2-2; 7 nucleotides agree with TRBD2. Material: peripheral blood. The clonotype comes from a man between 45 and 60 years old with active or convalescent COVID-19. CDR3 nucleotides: TGTGCCAGCAGTTCAATAGCGGGTGGGGAGCTGTTTTTT. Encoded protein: CASSSIAGGELFF.